Included here is one T cell receptor (beta chain) sequence, with context. What it binds is unknown. One junction end does not reproduce the germline sequence, and a read error may be involved. The CDR3 runs 16 residues. CDR1 and CDR2 (germline): SGHAT, FQNNGV. The data were obtained in a study of human T cells and chemical hapten exposure. Time point meaning: pre-sensitization, week 0. Treatment meaning: therapeutic diphenylcyclopropenone sensitization with weekly scalp DPC. Study-wide findings and caveats: Patch test score was positively correlated with the counts of TCRs that had expanded at PT1.

TCRdb recomputed calls from the RACE reads with MiXCR, one row per CDR3 protein. In the table there are 80,000 to 95,000 distinct CDR3 sequences, around 9.6% of which are singletons. The chain carries TRBV11-2 and TRBJ2-2, with D unresolved. The clonotype originates from a woman aged 35 to 49 with alopecia areata. Some clones in this sample may be carry-over from other donors' samples. This sample comprised whole blood, obtained in connection with sensitization to the hapten diphenylcyclopropenone (DPC). CDR3 coding DNA: TGTGTCAGCAGCCGATGGGTCAGCACGAACACCGGGGAGCTGTTTTTT. Protein product: CVSSRWVSTNTGELFF. The full variable domain, rest sourced from reference TRBV11-2 and TRBJ2-2, is EAGVAQSPRYKIIEKRQSVAFWCNPISGHATLYWYQQILGQGPKLLIQFQNNGVVDDSQLPKDRFSAERLKGVDSTLKIQPAKLEDSAVYLCVSSRWVSTNTGELFFGEGSRLTVL.